This T cell receptor beta chain was identified during a study of T cell responses to AZD1222 COVID-19 vaccine. Broader study findings: Females outnumbered males among donors, who were mostly white British; clonal diversity was possibly underestimated. It was only a handful of AZD1222 recipients who were seropositive at baseline.

Clones were read by immunoSEQ multiplex PCR, and TCRdb kept only the in-frame ones, dropping some. This table has approximately 300,000 clones, 94% appearing once. With respect to this clone: What it binds is unknown.

Germline trimming cut 3 bases from V and 0 bases from J; bases unmatched to any gene: 4. The length of the CDR3 is 15 residues. Germline V gene data show CDR1 as SNHLY and CDR2 as FYNNEI. The rearrangement joins TRBV2 to TRBJ2-7; 8 bases fit TRBD1. The receptor comes from an adult who received the AZD1222 COVID-19 vaccine. The specimen comprised peripheral blood, sampled 28 days after the second AZD1222 dose. The CDR3 reads CASSDKGTGSYEQYF. CDR3 sequence (DNA): TGTGCCAGCAGTGATAAGGGGACAGGCTCCTACGAGCAGTACTTC.